The 17 T cell receptor beta chains in this list originate from one sample, sequenced in a study of early T cells in non-severe SARS-CoV-2 infection. A single record per CDR3 protein comes from TCRdb applying MiXCR to the 5' RACE reads. The table records some 57,000 distinct CDR3 sequences, roughly an eighth of them present only once. Material for sequencing was whole blood. The receptors stem from an adult who was a healthcare worker with PCR-confirmed SARS-CoV-2 infection or an uninfected control (not recorded which).

This clonotype was recorded a few times. The chain is built from TRBV7-2 and TRBJ2-4; TRBD1 might be the D (6 bases). The length of the CDR3 is 15 residues. The V end was cut by 6 bases, the J end by 3 bases, with 15 bases between. The germline V gene encodes CDR1 SGHTA and CDR2 FQGNSA. The CDR3 DNA follows: TGTGCCAGCAGTCTAACCCAGGACAGCAAAAACATTCAGTACTTC. Its translation is CASSLTQDSKNIQYF.

This rearrangement joins TRBV4-3 to TRBJ2-1, with 12 bases identical to TRBD2. Germline V lookup: CDR1 LGHNA, CDR2 YSLEER. V was clipped by 0 bases and J by 6 bases; unmatched bases: 6. CDR3 length equals 17 residues. This CDR3 reads CASSQDLAGGPINEQFF. The CDR3 bases are TGCGCCAGCAGCCAAGACCTAGCGGGAGGGCCCATCAATGAGCAGTTCTTC.

The V gene is TRBV20-1, the J gene TRBJ2-3, with TRBD2 matching over 9 bases. The CDR3 extends over 14 amino acids. Germline values: CDR1 DFQATT, CDR2 SNEGSKA (reference sequence). V lost 6 bases, J lost 5 bases, and 9 bases stayed unmatched. This CDR3 is CSAGASGAGDTQYF. The DNA for the CDR3 is TGCAGTGCCGGTGCTAGCGGGGCGGGAGATACGCAGTATTTT.

This CDR3 reads CASSHAAAYEQYF. CDR3 nucleotides: TGCGCCAGCAGCCATGCGGCGGCCTACGAGCAGTACTTC. The chain carries TRBV4-1 and TRBJ2-7; D gene uncertain. V lost 3 bases to trimming and J lost 2 bases, with 8 bases between them. Germline CDR1 reads MGHRA; CDR2 reads YSYEKL. The CDR3 has 13 residues.

For this clonotype: The conserved closing phenylalanine or tryptophan is absent in this CDR3, likely reflecting a read error. The limits of the CDR3 on the DNA are not certain, so only TCRdb's listed CDR3 is given. The chain is built from TRBV10-3 and TRBJ2-4; the table assigns TRBD1, which was not confirmed against the DNA. Germline V gene data show CDR1 as ENHRY and CDR2 as SYGVKD. The CDR3 has 11 residues if both end residues are counted. The CDR3 loop is CAIRYRDRGPL.

This chain connects TRBV28 to TRBJ2-7, with 8 bases lining up with TRBD1. Trimming took 1 base from V and 5 from J; bases not matched to a gene: 10. Per germline, CDR1 MDHEN and CDR2 SYDVKM. The CDR3 has 16 amino acids. The CDR3 coding sequence is TGTGCCAGCAGTTTATTCCCGGACAGGGAAAGTAACGAGCAGTACTTC. Translated, it gives CASSLFPDRESNEQYF.

This clonotype has ten or more counts. The chain uses TRBV19 and TRBJ1-5, with D possibly being TRBD1 (5 bases). The V end lost 0 bases, the J end lost 6 bases, and 12 bases lay between the germline ends. This CDR3 has 15 residues. The germline V gene encodes CDR1 LNHDA and CDR2 SQIVND (reference sequence). CDR3: CASSIEGPGTQPQHF. The CDR3 DNA is TGTGCCAGTAGTATAGAGGGTCCGGGGACTCAGCCCCAGCATTTT.

The chain couples TRBV28 to TRBJ2-7, with TRBD1 as a possible D gene (5 bases). V dropped 2 bases and J dropped 4 bases, with 12 bases sitting between them. Looked up from germline, CDR1 is MDHEN and CDR2 is SYDVKM. CDR3 length equals 14 residues. In DNA form, the CDR3 reads TGTGCCAGCAGTTTACAGGGTGATAATTACGAGCAGTACTTC. Its protein product is CASSLQGDNYEQYF.

This clonotype was detected many times. V usage is TRBV2 and J usage is TRBJ1-2; D is perhaps TRBD1 (5 bases). CDR3 length equals 14 residues. The ends were cut back, 1 base at V and 3 bases at J, with 9 bases in the middle. The germline gives CDR1 SNHLY, CDR2 FYNNEI. The CDR3 region is CASSEEGRDYGYTF. CDR3 nucleotides: TGTGCCAGCAGTGAAGAGGGCAGGGACTATGGCTACACCTTC. Based on the CDR3 plus reference TRBV2 and TRBJ1-2, the full variable domain is EPEVTQTPSHQVTQMGQEVILRCVPISNHLYFYWYRQILGQKVEFLVSFYNNEISEKSEIFDDQFSVERPDGSNFTLKIRSTKLEDSAMYFCASSEEGRDYGYTFGSGTRLTVV.

This clonotype occurred many times. The chain combines TRBV7-9 with TRBJ2-7; 11 bases are shared with TRBD2. V was pared by 0 bases and J by 2 bases, with 3 bases of the junction left unmatched. Looked up from germline, CDR1 is SEHNR and CDR2 is FQNEAQ (reference sequence). The CDR3 length is 16 residues. CDR3 region: CASSLALAGETYEQYF. CDR3 coding DNA: TGTGCCAGCAGCTTAGCACTAGCGGGGGAAACCTACGAGCAGTACTTC.

This clonotype was seen repeatedly, ten times or more. The V gene is TRBV7-2, the J gene TRBJ2-2; 7 bases line up with TRBD2. Germline CDR1 and CDR2: SGHTA and FQGNSA. V was pared by 6 bases and J by 6 bases, with 13 bases of the junction left unmatched. CDR3 length equals 16 residues. CDR3 amino acids: CASRTGGRASSGELFF. CDR3 coding DNA: TGTGCCAGCAGAACGGGTGGGAGGGCGAGCTCCGGGGAGCTGTTTTTT.

This clonotype was recorded at least ten times. The V gene is TRBV19, the J gene TRBJ2-7, with 8 bases aligning to TRBD2. J gave up 5 bases and V 5 bases, and 8 bases lay outside the gene matches. Germline V lookup: CDR1 LNHDA, CDR2 SQIVND (reference sequence). This CDR3 region has 14 residues. In nucleotides, the CDR3 is TGTGCCAGTAGTCCGCGGGGGGCCCGTGACGAGCAGTACTTC. Amino acids: CASSPRGARDEQYF.

V and J are TRBV29-1 and TRBJ2-7; no clear D. V dropped 4 bases and J dropped 2 bases, with 6 bases sitting between them. Germline CDR1 and CDR2: SQVTM and ANQGSEA. The CDR3 contains 11 residues. In DNA, the CDR3 is TGCAGCGTTGTCAATACCTACGAGCAGTACTTC. As protein: CSVVNTYEQYF.

This clonotype was counted ten times or more. The V and J genes are TRBV7-2 and TRBJ1-6; D possibly corresponds to TRBD1 (5 bases). The CDR3 is made up of 14 amino acids. V shed 5 bases and J shed 11 bases, with 16 bases lying between them. The germline gives CDR1 SGHTA, CDR2 FQGNSA. The DNA of the CDR3 is TGTGCCAGCAGCCCCACGGGACTTTTAGCACCCCTCCACTTT. Translated, it gives CASSPTGLLAPLHF.

The chain has TRBV2 and TRBJ1-5; 7 bases match TRBD1. The length of the CDR3 is 19 residues. Per the germline V gene, CDR1 is SNHLY and CDR2 is FYNNEI. V lost 0 bases to trimming and J lost 1 base; unmatched junction nucleotides: 12. CDR3: CASSEALDREQASNQPQHF. The CDR3 bases are TGTGCCAGCAGTGAAGCGCTAGACAGGGAGCAAGCAAGCAATCAGCCCCAGCATTTT.

This clonotype occurred many times. The gene calls are TRBV7-6 and TRBJ2-3; 7 positions match TRBD1. CDR3 length: 13 residues. CDR1 and CDR2 from the germline V gene are SGHVS and FNYEAQ. V was pared by 1 base and J by 6 bases, with 1 base of the junction left unmatched. The CDR3 coding sequence is TGTGCCAGCAGCTTAGTAGGGGGCGATACGCAGTATTTT. The encoded protein is CASSLVGGDTQYF.

At least ten counts were recorded for this clonotype. The chain links TRBV3-1 to TRBJ2-2; 9 bases are shared with TRBD2. Germline lookup yields CDR1 LGHDT and CDR2 YNNKEL (reference sequence). With 6 bases clipped from V and 4 bases from J, the junction kept 6 bases outside the gene matches. The CDR3 sequence is 15 residues long. The CDR3 DNA reads TGTGCCAGCAGACGTCTTAGCGGGGGCACCGGGGAGCTGTTTTTT. It specifies CASRRLSGGTGELFF.